This T cell receptor beta chain was obtained from a study of Graves' ophthalmopathy and Graves' hyperthyroidism. General study points: In separating ophthalmopathy from stable hyperthyroidism, a 13-signature model achieved 85% to 90% sensitivity and 65% to 84% specificity.

Amplified TCR beta CDR3 regions were obtained using RNA transcripts as template. RT-PCR was first run with HTBI primers, then multiplex PCR in a second round. TCRdb recomputed calls from the multiplex PCR reads with MiXCR, one row per CDR3 protein. This sample has about 1.2 million distinct CDR3 sequences; about two fifths occur once, and the top ten carry around 10%. The CDR3 runs to 13 residues. The V segment lost 8 bases and the J segment 2 bases; nucleotides outside the gene matches: 7. Germline V CDR1 and CDR2: SQVTM, ANQGSEA. Diagnoses were established from clinical symptoms, serum thyroxine, TRAb, thyroid ultrasound and orbital computed tomography. As concerns this clonotype: Its antigen remains unknown.

The source material was peripheral blood or thyroid tissue (not recorded which). The clonotype comes from an adult man with Graves' hyperthyroidism. The chain combines TRBV29-1 with TRBJ2-7; 9 positions match TRBD2. CDR3 region: CSFSGSRAYEQYF. In nucleotides, the CDR3 is TGCAGCTTTAGCGGGAGTAGGGCCTACGAGCAGTACTTC.